This T cell receptor (beta chain) was found in a study of cytomegalovirus exposure and HLA in healthy donors. At the level of the study: An early data release held approximately 80 million unique TCRs from HLA-typed donors. Of fewer than 450 genotyped donors, 65% to 85% clustered with self-reported Caucasian donors.

Germline CDR1 reads GTSNPN; CDR2 reads SVGIG (reference sequence). The CDR3 extends over 14 amino acids. V lost 4 bases and J lost 3; bases outside the gene matches: 4. Study results and limitations: Fewer N-insertions than the approximately 700-donor mean were reportedly shown by an Asian-associated ancestry cluster in a later analysis. About 87% or about 30% of the time was how often most TCR beta V segments were productive, according to an earlier analysis.

Primers included in the PCR were 60 Vbeta and 13 Jbeta primers. TCRdb's table, derived via immunoSEQ multiplex PCR, lists solely in-frame clones and lacks some. Of around 180,000 clones in the sample, roughly 87% are singletons; the top ten hold less than 0.3%. Concerning this clone: Its antigen is unknown.

The sample was PBMCs. This TCR came from a girl under two years old in good health and CMV-seronegative. The chain joins TRBV30 to TRBJ2-7; 12 bases are a match to TRBD2. CDR3: CAWNPGLAGYEQYF. In DNA form, the CDR3 reads TGTGCCTGGAACCCGGGACTAGCGGGCTACGAGCAGTACTTC.